This TCR beta chain was retrieved from a study of Ad26.COV2.S vaccination and SARS-CoV-2 variants. The study's findings and limits: People who got the vaccine had more spike-specific TCR breadth than people who got placebo.

Clones were sequenced by immunoSEQ multiplex PCR, and TCRdb holds only the in-frame ones, with some missing. The repertoire holds around 450,000 clones, with 89% as singletons. Germline lookup yields CDR1 SGDLS and CDR2 YYNGEE. The V and J ends lost 0 bases and 2 bases respectively, with 10 bases between them. The CDR3 consists of 15 residues. Treatment meaning: around 19 received Ad26.COV2.S at low or high dose, single or two shots; about 5 received placebo; per-sample allocation not given. Specimen acquisition occurred on day 63 following the initial vaccine or placebo injection. Details on this clone: Its target is not known.

The sample was peripheral blood, taken in a trial of Ad26.COV2.S vaccine versus placebo. This TCR was recovered from a person between 18 and 59 years old who received the Ad26.COV2.S COVID-19 vaccine or a placebo. V and J are TRBV9 and TRBJ2-3; D is undetermined. CDR3 sequence: CASSVGLDLTDTQYF. Written as DNA, the CDR3 is TGTGCCAGCAGCGTAGGTTTGGACCTCACAGATACGCAGTATTTT.